The present T cell receptor beta chain was sequenced within a study of blood T cell repertoires in COVID-19. Generated by immunoSEQ multiplex PCR, the TCRdb table keeps only in-frame clones and is missing some. The sample yields 140,000 to 150,000 clones, around 81% seen once. The J segment lost 6 bases and the V segment lost 4 bases, leaving 10 bases of the junction unmatched. There are 15 residues in the CDR3. CDR1 SGHRS and CDR2 YFSETQ come from the germline V gene. The rearrangement joins TRBV5-1 to TRBJ1-5; 7 nucleotides line up with TRBD1. The sample taken for sequencing was peripheral blood. This sequence originates from a human donor in a cohort sampled during active COVID-19. The CDR3 loop reads CASSPTGARGQPQHF. In DNA, the CDR3 is TGCGCCAGCAGCCCCACAGGGGCGAGGGGTCAGCCCCAGCATTTT.